This is a list of T cell receptor beta chains from one sample in a study of blood T cell repertoires in COVID-19. Generated by immunoSEQ multiplex PCR, the TCRdb table keeps only in-frame clones and is missing some. Of fewer than 150,000 clones in the sample, approximately 85% were seen once. The sequenced material came from peripheral blood. The receptors were gathered from a man aged 50 or older with acute or convalescent COVID-19. CDR3s include the opening cysteine and the closing phenylalanine or tryptophan. The order of the fields is CDR3 length, V gene, CDR3 protein.

CDR3 length: 18
V gene: TRBV5-4
CDR3 protein: CASSPKTGSQTGANVLTF

CDR3 length: 13
V gene: TRBV28
CDR3 protein: CASATEQGTEAFF

CDR3 length: 15
V gene: TRBV24-1
CDR3 protein: CATEFLDRGRDTQYF

CDR3 length: 14
V gene: TRBV5-8
CDR3 protein: CARSSDSPTDTQYF

CDR3 length: 15
V gene: TRBV7-8
CDR3 protein: CASIGLAHNTGELFF

CDR3 length: 16
V gene: TRBV24-1
CDR3 protein: CATSEDRRGSTDTQYF

CDR3 length: 14
V gene: TRBV7-3
CDR3 protein: CASSSTGLGTEAFF

CDR3 length: 14
V gene: TRBV18
CDR3 protein: CASSPTGPFDTQYF

CDR3 length: 15
V gene: TRBV5-1
CDR3 protein: CASSPGQGTGYEQYF

CDR3 length: 14
V gene: TRBV5-1
CDR3 protein: CASSPDNSGNTIYF

CDR3 length: 14
V gene: TRBV6-5
CDR3 protein: CASKEYRGSYEQYF

CDR3 length: 15
V gene: TRBV15
CDR3 protein: CATSRGTGFSNEQFF

CDR3 length: 13
V gene: TRBV12-3/TRBV12-4
CDR3 protein: CASSSLHRGPAYF

CDR3 length: 13
V gene: TRBV19
CDR3 protein: CASRQASNYGYTF

CDR3 length: 16
V gene: TRBV13
CDR3 protein: CASSLLAGGRQDEQFF

CDR3 length: 16
V gene: TRBV7-9
CDR3 protein: CASSLGDRTSNYGYTF

CDR3 length: 13
V gene: TRBV5-6
CDR3 protein: CASSLAAGYEQYF

CDR3 length: 15
V gene: TRBV4-1
CDR3 protein: CASSQEAGPTTGLFF

CDR3 length: 18
V gene: TRBV7-6
CDR3 protein: CASSPNMNLGGDTGELFF

CDR3 length: 14
V gene: TRBV20-1
CDR3 protein: CSASAQGMAYEQYF

CDR3 length: 15
V gene: TRBV15
CDR3 protein: CATSPRDRGPTEAFF

CDR3 length: 14
V gene: TRBV6-6
CDR3 protein: CASSTGGGRPEQYF

CDR3 length: 12
V gene: TRBV2
CDR3 protein: CASGRDNYGYTF

CDR3 length: 13
V gene: TRBV6-6
CDR3 protein: CASIWTGGVEAFF

CDR3 length: 17
V gene: TRBV7-9
CDR3 protein: CASSFSRGQGRTDTQYF

CDR3 length: 18
V gene: TRBV12-5
CDR3 protein: CASGLVQKTAEMNTEAFF

CDR3 length: 12
V gene: TRBV27
CDR3 protein: CASSLTGNEQYF